Listed below are T cell receptor beta chains from one sample, sequenced in a study of shared T cell receptors in the human thymus. Sequencing was performed with immunoSEQ multiplex PCR; in TCRdb, only in-frame clones are kept and a portion is missing. This table holds about 380,000 clones, over 90% found once. Sequenced: thymocytes. The receptors here all came from a human donor. The conserved cysteine and the conserved F or W are not part of the CDR3 here. The order of the fields is J gene, V gene, CDR3 protein.

j_call: TRBJ2-1
v_call: TRBV27
cdr3_aa: ASSLSVVVAGVGDEQF

j_call: TRBJ2-3
v_call: TRBV16
cdr3_aa: ASSPHPGTSEGTDTQY

j_call: TRBJ2-2
v_call: TRBV21-1
cdr3_aa: ASSKVGRKGAYTGELF

j_call: TRBJ2-1
v_call: TRBV28
cdr3_aa: ASKREAFNEQF

j_call: TRBJ2-2
v_call: TRBV2
cdr3_aa: ASRDTGYETGELF

j_call: TRBJ2-1
v_call: TRBV5-6
cdr3_aa: ASSPRIASYNEQF

j_call: TRBJ2-1
v_call: TRBV27
cdr3_aa: ASSLGWTSGRGSYNEQF

j_call: TRBJ2-3
v_call: TRBV27
cdr3_aa: ASSLTGVTDTQY

j_call: TRBJ2-2
v_call: TRBV20-1
cdr3_aa: SAPNTGELF

j_call: TRBJ1-2
v_call: TRBV6-4
cdr3_aa: ASSDNGLGYGYT

j_call: TRBJ2-1
v_call: TRBV15
cdr3_aa: ATSSQKGQFRGNEQF

j_call: TRBJ2-3
v_call: TRBV7-3
cdr3_aa: ASSWAGGTDTQY

j_call: TRBJ1-1
v_call: TRBV9
cdr3_aa: ASSVGHEDTEAF

j_call: TRBJ2-3
v_call: TRBV5-1
cdr3_aa: ASSLWGREGSTDTQY

j_call: TRBJ2-7
v_call: TRBV7-9
cdr3_aa: ASSLLPEEQY